This T cell receptor beta chain comes out of a study of shared clonotypes between healthy human individuals. The CDR3 loop spans 12 amino acids. Trimming left V 2 bases short and J 6 bases short, with 8 bases between. CDR1 and CDR2 (germline): KGHSH, LQKENI. Nashville, Tennessee was home to all donors, who were Caucasian adults. Libraries were prepared by immunoSEQ multiplex PCR; TCRdb keeps only in-frame clonotypes and omits some of them. Here the sample spans about 1 million clones, 75% being singletons. The V gene is TRBV18, the J gene TRBJ2-7; tentative D call: TRBD1 (6 bases). Sequencing input: memory CD4+ T cells sorted from blood. Subset given: CD45RA-negative fraction. The sequence was collected from a young man in good health. The CDR3, as DNA: TGTGCCAGCTCACCAGACAGGCGCGAGCAGTACTTC. Translated, it gives CASSPDRREQYF.